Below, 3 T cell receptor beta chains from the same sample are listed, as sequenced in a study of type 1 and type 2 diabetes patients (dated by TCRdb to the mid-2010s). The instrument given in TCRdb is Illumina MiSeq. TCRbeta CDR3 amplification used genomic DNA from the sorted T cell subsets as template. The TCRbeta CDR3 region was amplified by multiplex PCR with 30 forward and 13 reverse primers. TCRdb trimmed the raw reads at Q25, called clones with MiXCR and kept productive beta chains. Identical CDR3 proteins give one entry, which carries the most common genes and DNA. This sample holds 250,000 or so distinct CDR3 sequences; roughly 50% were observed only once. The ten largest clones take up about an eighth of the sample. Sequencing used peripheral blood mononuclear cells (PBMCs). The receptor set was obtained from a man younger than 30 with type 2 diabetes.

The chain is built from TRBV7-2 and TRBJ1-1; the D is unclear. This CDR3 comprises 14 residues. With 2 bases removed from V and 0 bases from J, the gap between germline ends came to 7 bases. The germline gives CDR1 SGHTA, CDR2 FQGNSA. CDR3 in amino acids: CASSLTLLNTEAFF. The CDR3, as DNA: TGTGCCAGCAGCTTAACCTTATTGAACACTGAAGCTTTCTTT.

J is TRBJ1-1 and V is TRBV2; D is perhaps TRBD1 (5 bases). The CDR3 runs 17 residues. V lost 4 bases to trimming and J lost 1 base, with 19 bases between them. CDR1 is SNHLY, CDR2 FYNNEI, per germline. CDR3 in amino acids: CASSATQSGGTNTEAFF. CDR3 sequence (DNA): TGTGCCAGCAGTGCCACCCAGTCTGGGGGGACGAACACTGAAGCTTTCTTT.

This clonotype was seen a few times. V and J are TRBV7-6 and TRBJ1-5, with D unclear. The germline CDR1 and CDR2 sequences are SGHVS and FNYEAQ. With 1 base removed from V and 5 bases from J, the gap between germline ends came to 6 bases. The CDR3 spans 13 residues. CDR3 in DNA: TGTGCCAGCAGCTTAGGCGGTTATCAGCCCCAGCATTTT. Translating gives CASSLGGYQPQHF.